The clone carrying this T cell receptor (beta chain) was counted only a few times. This record comes from a study of T cell changes during pregnancy in multiple sclerosis. This CDR3 contains 14 residues. Germline V gene lookup returns CDR1 MGHRA and CDR2 YSYEKL. The trim removed 0 bases at V and 6 bases at J, leaving 4 bases unmatched. Clones were sequenced by immunoSEQ multiplex PCR, and TCRdb holds only the in-frame ones, with some missing. The table lists roughly 57,000 clones, about 89% of them singletons. This chain uses TRBV4-1 with TRBJ1-2; the match to TRBD1 covers 7 bases. The receptor's source is a female donor with multiple sclerosis, enrolled in a pregnancy study. The sample consisted of peripheral blood, taken in the first trimester of pregnancy. CDR3 sequence: CASSQEFDRDGYTF. CDR3 coding DNA: TGCGCCAGCAGCCAAGAGTTCGACAGGGATGGCTACACCTTC.